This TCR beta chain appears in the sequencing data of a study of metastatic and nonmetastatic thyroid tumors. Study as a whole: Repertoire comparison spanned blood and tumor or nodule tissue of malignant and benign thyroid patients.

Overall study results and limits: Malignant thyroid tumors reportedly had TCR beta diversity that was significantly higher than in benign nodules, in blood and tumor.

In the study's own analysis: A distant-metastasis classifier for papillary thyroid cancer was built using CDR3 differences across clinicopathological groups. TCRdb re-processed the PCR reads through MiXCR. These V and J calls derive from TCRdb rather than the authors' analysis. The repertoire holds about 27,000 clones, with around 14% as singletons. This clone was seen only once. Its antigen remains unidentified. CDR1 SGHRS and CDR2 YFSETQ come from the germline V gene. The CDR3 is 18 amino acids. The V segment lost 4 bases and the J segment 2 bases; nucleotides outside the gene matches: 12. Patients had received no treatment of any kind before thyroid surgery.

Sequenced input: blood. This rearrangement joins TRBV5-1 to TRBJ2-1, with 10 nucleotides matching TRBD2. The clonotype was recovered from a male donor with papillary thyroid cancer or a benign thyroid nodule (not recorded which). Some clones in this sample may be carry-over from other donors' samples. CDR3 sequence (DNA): TGCGCCAGCAGCCCTACCCCTAGCGGGGGTACCCCCTACAATGAGCAGTTCTTC. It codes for CASSPTPSGGTPYNEQFF.